This entry is about one T cell receptor beta chain. The data belong to a study of cytomegalovirus exposure and HLA in healthy donors. The PCR had 60 Vbeta and 13 Jbeta primers. Sequencing used immunoSEQ multiplex PCR; TCRdb keeps in-frame clones, though not all of them. Of some 110,000 clones listed, 60% to 80% were seen once; the top ten hold around 2.5%. Looked up from germline, CDR1 is MRHNA and CDR2 is SNTAGT. This CDR3 is 13 amino acids long. Trimming pared 4 bases from V and 9 bases from J, leaving 10 bases between. The chain uses TRBV6-4 and TRBJ1-6; D possibly corresponds to TRBD1 (5 bases). This receptor was taken from a man in his forties in good health and CMV-seronegative. Specimen: PBMCs. The CDR3 reads CASSGQQGSPLHF. The CDR3 nucleotides are TGTGCCAGCAGTGGACAGCAGGGTTCACCCCTCCACTTT.